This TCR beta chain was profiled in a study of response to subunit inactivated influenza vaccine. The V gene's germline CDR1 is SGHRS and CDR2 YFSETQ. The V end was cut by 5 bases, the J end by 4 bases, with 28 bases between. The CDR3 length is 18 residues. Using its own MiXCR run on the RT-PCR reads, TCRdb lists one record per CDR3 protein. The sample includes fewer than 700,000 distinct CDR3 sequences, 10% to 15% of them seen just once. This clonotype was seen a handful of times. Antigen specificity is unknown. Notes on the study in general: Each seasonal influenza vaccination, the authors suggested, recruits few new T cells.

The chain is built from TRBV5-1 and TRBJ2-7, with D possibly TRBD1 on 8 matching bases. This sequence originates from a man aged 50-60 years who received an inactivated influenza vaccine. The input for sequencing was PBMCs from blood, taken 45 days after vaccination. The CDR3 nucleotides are TGCGCCAGCAGGAGCGGACAGGGTTTCTCGGGGACTATTTACGAGCAGTACTTC. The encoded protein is CASRSGQGFSGTIYEQYF.